This TCR beta chain was recorded in a study of T cells in tumors after PD-1 blockade. Findings and limits, study-wide: Some novel exhausted tumor clones appeared in pre-treatment blood, suggesting peripheral recruitment.

V shed 1 base and J shed 6 bases, with 7 bases lying between them. This CDR3 contains 12 residues. The germline V gene encodes CDR1 MNHNY and CDR2 SVGAGI (reference sequence). The sample holds a few counts of this clone. Its antigen remains unknown. The data were produced by immunoSEQ multiplex PCR, yet TCRdb's version contains in-frame clones alone and is incomplete. Of 60,000 to 65,000 clones listed, roughly 70% are singletons. The genes are TRBV6-6 and TRBJ2-7; D is undetermined. The receptor's source is a human donor with basal cell carcinoma. Source: PBMCs, taken after anti-PD-1 treatment. The CDR3 region is CASSYFVFEQYF. CDR3 bases: TGTGCCAGCAGTTACTTTGTTTTCGAGCAGTACTTC.